This passage covers 24 T cell receptor beta chains from one sample sequenced in a study of T cells in Graves' hyperthyroidism and ophthalmopathy. Amplification yielded TCR beta CDR3 regions, with RNA transcripts as the source. When the TCR CDR3 underwent first-round RT-PCR, the HTBI primer set was used. TCRdb redid the calling of the multiplex PCR reads with MiXCR, one entry per CDR3 protein. The data show roughly 700,000 distinct CDR3 sequences, less than 15% seen once. The source material was blood. The source is a woman aged 18 to 35 with Graves' hyperthyroidism.

Only a few counts were recorded for this clonotype. CDR3 amino acids: CASRWTKTAYEQYF. The CDR3 nucleotides are TGTGCCAGCAGGTGGACAAAGACTGCCTACGAGCAGTACTTC. This chain uses TRBV27 with TRBJ2-7; a possible D gene is TRBD1 (5 bases). This CDR3 region has 14 residues. The V and J ends lost 6 bases and 2 bases respectively, with 14 bases between them. Germline V lookup: CDR1 MNHEY, CDR2 SMNVEV (reference sequence).

The table lists this clonotype with a few counts. A much bigger clone sits one base away, suggesting this may be a read error. The chain carries TRBV7-9 and TRBJ2-7; TRBD2 agrees at 9 bases. Germline trimming cut 4 bases from V and 7 bases from J; bases unmatched to any gene: 14. This CDR3 region has 16 residues. The V gene's germline CDR1 is SEHNR and CDR2 FQNEAQ (reference sequence). For the CDR3, the DNA is TGTGCCAGCAGCTCACATATAGCGGGAGCACAGGGTGAGCAGTACTTC. Amino acids: CASSSHIAGAQGEQYF.

This clonotype showed up many times. The chain couples TRBV14 to TRBJ2-7; 7 bases are shared with TRBD1. This CDR3 is 13 amino acids long. Germline CDR1 reads SGHDN; CDR2 reads FVKESK. V lost 2 bases to trimming and J lost 3 bases; unmatched junction nucleotides: 1. Written as DNA, the CDR3 is TGTGCCAGCAGCCAATGGGACAGCTACGAGCAGTACTTC. Protein sequence: CASSQWDSYEQYF.

The chain links TRBV11-3 to TRBJ2-5; 12 bases map to TRBD2. Unmatched junction bases numbered 7, after V lost 10 bases and J lost 1 base. There are 15 residues in the CDR3. Germline assignment: CDR1 SGHNT and CDR2 YENEEA. The CDR3 region is CATSPGLAGQETQYF. Here the CDR3 DNA reads TGTGCCACATCGCCGGGACTAGCGGGCCAAGAGACCCAGTACTTC.

This clonotype was counted between two and nine times. This sequence joins TRBV12-3 or TRBV12-4 and TRBJ1-1; D uncertain. V was pared by 5 bases and J by 5 bases, with 12 bases between. The CDR3 has 13 residues. CDR3 residues: CASSPTKWTEAFF. CDR3 sequence (DNA): TGTGCCAGCAGTCCCACGAAGTGGACTGAAGCTTTCTTT.

This clonotype was seen repeatedly, ten times or more. The V gene is TRBV6-1, the J gene TRBJ2-5; 8 nucleotides match TRBD2. The CDR3 covers 17 residues. Germline CDR1 and CDR2: MNHNS and SASEGT. Trimming cost V 6 bases and J 2 bases; bases outside gene matches: 14. The CDR3 region has the DNA TGTGCCAGCAGCAAAGGGCAGATAGCGGGATTACAAGAGACCCAGTACTTC. This translates into CASSKGQIAGLQETQYF.

The CDR3 loop reads CASSFGGNGYTF. DNA of the CDR3: TGTGCCAGCAGCTTCGGCGGGAATGGCTACACCTTC. The chain carries TRBV5-6 and TRBJ1-2, with D unresolved. Germline V lookup: CDR1 SGHDT, CDR2 YYEEEE. CDR3 length: 12 amino acids. Trimming took off 2 bases at V and 6 bases at J, with 8 bases between the two ends.

This sequence joins TRBV20-1 and TRBJ2-7; D possibly corresponds to TRBD2 (5 bases). The CDR3 is 11 residues long. The ends were cut back, 4 bases at V and 5 bases at J, with 9 bases in the middle. From germline, CDR1 is DFQATT and CDR2 SNEGSKA (reference sequence). CDR3: CSATREHEQYF. As DNA, the CDR3 is TGCAGTGCTACACGGGAACACGAGCAGTACTTC.

About this clonotype itself: A read error may account for a junction end that differs from germline. This CDR3 reads CASSFRGLSEKLSF. As DNA, the CDR3 is TGTGCCAGCAGTTTCAGGGGGCTGAGTGAAAAACTGTCTTTT. This sequence joins TRBV6-2 or TRBV6-3 and TRBJ1-4; 8 nucleotides agree with TRBD1. Per the germline V gene, CDR1 is MNHEY and CDR2 is SVGEGT. The CDR3 runs to 14 residues.

This clonotype was recorded many times. The chain combines TRBV30 with TRBJ2-5, with 9 bases identical to TRBD1. Germline values: CDR1 GTSNPN, CDR2 SVGIG (reference sequence). V lost 7 bases and J lost 5; bases outside the gene matches: 5. CDR3 size: 12 residues. The CDR3 protein is CASTGGVETQYF. The CDR3 DNA sequence: TGTGCCTCAACAGGGGGCGTGGAGACCCAGTACTTC.

This clonotype was found many times. CDR3 region: CASWEPSFYNEQFF. CDR3 nucleotides: TGTGCCTCGTGGGAGCCTAGCTTTTACAATGAGCAGTTCTTC. The J gene is TRBJ2-1, the V gene TRBV30; TRBD2 might be the D (5 bases). Trimming took off 7 bases at V and 4 bases at J, with 17 bases between the two ends. Germline V lookup: CDR1 GTSNPN, CDR2 SVGIG (reference sequence). The CDR3 runs 14 residues.

This clonotype was detected ten times or more. V and J are TRBV30 and TRBJ2-3, with D unclear. This CDR3 is 12 amino acids long. Germline V gives CDR1 GTSNPN, CDR2 SVGIG (reference sequence). The V gene lost 2 bases and the J gene lost 1 base, with 4 bases spanning the gap. The CDR3, as DNA: TGTGCCTGGAGTCGGGGCACAGATACGCAGTATTTT. Amino acids: CAWSRGTDTQYF.

This rearrangement joins TRBV5-1 to TRBJ2-2; D ambiguous. The CDR3 runs to 15 residues. Trimming left V 0 bases short and J 7 bases short, with 13 bases between. Germline V lookup: CDR1 SGHRS, CDR2 YFSETQ. The CDR3: CASSLVGSKSGELFF. CDR3 nucleotide sequence: TGCGCCAGCAGCTTGGTGGGCTCGAAGAGCGGGGAGCTGTTTTTT.

This rearrangement joins TRBV7-2 to TRBJ1-1; D unresolved. The V gene's germline CDR1 is SGHTA and CDR2 FQGNSA. CDR3 length: 16 residues. Between the trimmed V and J ends, which lost 5 bases and 1 base, there was a span of 17 bases. Here the CDR3 DNA reads TGTGCCAGCAGCCCCCGAGGTGGGTTCGGGAACACTGAAGCTTTCTTT. Its translation: CASSPRGGFGNTEAFF. Full variable domain (remainder filled in from reference TRBV7-2 and TRBJ1-1): GAGVSQSPSNKVTEKGKDVELRCDPISGHTALYWYRQSLGQGLEFLIYFQGNSAPDKSGLPSDRFSAERTGGSVSTLTIQRTQQEDSAVYLCASSPRGGFGNTEAFFGQGTRLTVV.

There are many counts of this clonotype. The V gene is TRBV5-6, the J gene TRBJ2-1; no firm D call. Germline CDR1 SGHDT, CDR2 YYEEEE. This CDR3 region has 16 residues. Trimming left V 0 bases short and J 4 bases short, with 14 bases between. The CDR3 region is CASSLVTKAHYNEQFF. CDR3 DNA sequence: TGTGCCAGCAGCTTGGTCACCAAGGCCCATTACAATGAGCAGTTCTTC.

The chain is built from TRBV20-1 and TRBJ1-2; D call uncertain. The CDR3 has 11 residues. V was clipped by 0 bases and J by 12 bases, with 11 bases between them. Germline V CDR1 and CDR2: DFQATT, SNEGSKA (reference sequence). The CDR3: CSARDGPVHTF. CDR3 nucleotide sequence: TGCAGTGCTAGAGATGGCCCTGTCCACACCTTC.

In its sample, this clonotype was seen a few times. The chain combines TRBV7-9 with TRBJ2-3, with no clear D. The CDR3 spans 16 residues. V lost 5 bases and J 6 bases, leaving 21 bases between the germline ends. Germline CDR1 reads SEHNR; CDR2 reads FQNEAQ (reference sequence). The CDR3 DNA is TGTGCCAGCAGCGACACTCAGAACAAACTAACTGATACGCAGTATTTT. It translates to CASSDTQNKLTDTQYF.

The J gene is TRBJ1-1, the V gene TRBV27, with 7 nucleotides matching TRBD1. The CDR3 has 14 residues. Germline trimming cut 4 bases from V and 6 bases from J; bases unmatched to any gene: 8. Per germline, CDR1 MNHEY and CDR2 SMNVEV (reference sequence). In DNA form, the CDR3 reads TGTGCCAGCAGTTACTCAGGGGGTTCAGCTGAAGCTTTCTTT. Translation: CASSYSGGSAEAFF.

The CDR3 is CSARVTSGVKETQYF. The CDR3 coding sequence is TGCAGTGCTAGGGTGACTAGCGGGGTTAAAGAGACCCAGTACTTC. This chain connects TRBV20-1 to TRBJ2-5; 11 nucleotides match TRBD2. Germline V gives CDR1 DFQATT, CDR2 SNEGSKA (reference sequence). This CDR3 has 15 amino acids. V dropped 3 bases and J dropped 3; count of bases not matched to a gene: 6.

At least ten counts were recorded for this clonotype. J is TRBJ1-1 and V is TRBV29-1, with D hard to call. Per germline, CDR1 SQVTM and CDR2 ANQGSEA. This CDR3 spans 11 amino acids. V lost 3 bases and J lost 3, with 5 bases in between. The CDR3 nucleotides read TGCAGCGTTGACCGGTACACTGAAGCTTTCTTT. Translating gives CSVDRYTEAFF.

In its sample, this clonotype was seen a few times. A much more abundant neighbour one base away suggests this may be a read error. The genes are TRBV11-2 and TRBJ2-7; unclear D gene. The CDR3 spans 14 residues. Germline assignment: CDR1 SGHAT and CDR2 FQNNGV. V was trimmed by 4 bases and J by 0 bases, leaving 10 bases between them. The CDR3 region has the DNA TGTGCCAGCAGCTCACCGTTTGGCTCCTACGAGCAGTACTTC. Its translation: CASSSPFGSYEQYF.

This clonotype was found many times. The chain recombines TRBV20-1 with TRBJ2-3; 8 nucleotides align to TRBD2. The germline V gene encodes CDR1 DFQATT and CDR2 SNEGSKA (reference sequence). V was clipped by 4 bases and J by 3 bases; unmatched bases: 6. CDR3 length: 14 residues. In DNA form, the CDR3 reads TGCAGTGCTATACCTAGCGGGTTTACAGATACGCAGTATTTT. It is translated as CSAIPSGFTDTQYF.

In its sample, this clonotype was seen many times. The gene calls are TRBV19 and TRBJ2-1, with D uncertain. Trimming took off 7 bases at V and 9 bases at J, with 16 bases between the two ends. This CDR3 is built from 13 residues. Germline V gene data show CDR1 as LNHDA and CDR2 as SQIVND (reference sequence). The CDR3, as DNA: TGTGCCAGTACCCATTGGACCCAAAGTGAGCAGTTCTTC. Translating it yields CASTHWTQSEQFF.

The chain recombines TRBV12-3 or TRBV12-4 with TRBJ1-3; D remains unclear. Trimming shortened V by 1 base and J by 0 bases, and 19 bases separated the two germline ends. The CDR3 has 19 residues. The CDR3 DNA sequence: TGTGCCAGCAGTTTAGTTTCTGGGCTAGGAGGCAGCTCTGGAAACACCATATATTTT. Translating gives CASSLVSGLGGSSGNTIYF.